This T cell receptor (beta chain) stems from a study of glioma-infiltrating T cells (dated by TCRdb to 2015 to 2016). Context from the whole study: Low-grade gliomas were represented by WHO grade II oligodendrogliomas or astrocytomas, and glioblastomas were represented by WHO grade IV tumors that were sampled at initial rather than recurrent diagnosis. Three low-grade glioma patients, about 8 primary glioblastoma patients, and three non-glioma patients who contributed non-neoplastic brain tissue made up the paired cohort. Sequencing of TCR alpha- and beta-chain repertoires was performed on glioma tissue, on non-neoplastic brain tissue, and on matched peripheral blood mononuclear cells. To gauge divergence between tissue and blood T-cell populations, every tissue-infiltrating repertoire was compared against the peripheral blood repertoire from the same patient. Blood libraries targeted roughly 4- to 10-fold sequencing coverage of 750,000 to 1,000,000 peripheral T cells. Before surgery, glioma patients were given dexamethasone for six or fewer days.

Study-level results and caveats: Group comparisons rested on small numbers: three non-neoplastic, three low-grade glioma and fewer than 10 glioblastoma patients. In non-neoplastic patients, VJ-independent divergence between tissue and blood fell below expectation, whereas in all gliomas, and especially in low-grade gliomas, the divergence rose above expectation. A signature set of shared blood CDR3 motifs marked patients with low tissue-blood divergence and was depleted in highly divergent patients. Very few CDR3 sequences were shared between tissue and blood, attributed to high CDR3 diversity and limited sampling.

This clonotype was seen a few times. Its antigen is still unknown. Base qualities are not provided; no much larger clone lies one nucleotide away. V is clipped by 10 bases and J by 10 bases, and the sequence between their germline boundaries is 23 bases long. The CDR3 spans 15 residues, from the cysteine through the phenylalanine. Only the CDR3 portion is preserved as DNA: 45 bases, with reading frame beginning at the first base. The germline V gene sets CDR1 to MDHEN and CDR2 to SYDVKM. TCR alpha and beta CDR3 regions were amplified with the iRepertoire nested amplicon-rescue multiplex PCR (arm-PCR) platform from RNA. For one-step reverse transcription and amplification, roughly 85-400 ng of tissue mRNA or PBMC total RNA was used as input. Following bead purification, Illumina adapters were added through a secondary multiplex PCR, and the libraries were then gel-purified between 200 and 400 bp. Internal 6-nucleotide barcodes were carried by the libraries and were used for demultiplexing. Sequencing of the libraries was done on an Illumina MiSeq using 2x220 or 2x250 nucleotide paired-end reads. In the source study's methods: Paired reads were merged using FLASH 1.2.11 and were aligned to the GRCh37 human genome using BWA-MEM, after which TRA and TRB reads were extracted. V and J assignment used an IMGT-derived reference of cassette sequences and CDR3 motifs that included pseudogenes. Reads were translated in three frames, and productive CDR3s were defined by a C…FGXG motif without stop codons. Unique combinations of V-J cassette pair and CDR3 amino acid sequence were defined as clonotypes. Reads were filtered by Hamming distance, thresholded by each sample's sequence error rate in mapped regions. TCRdb passed the public sequencing reads through fastp at Q25 and MiXCR, retaining productive beta sequences. When rows share a CDR3 protein, they turn into one entry using the most common DNA and genes. The V and J calls and clone size come from TCRdb's table, not from the authors' own analysis. Within this sample are about 380,000 distinct CDR3 sequences, with roughly two fifths of them counted one time only. Clones ranked in the top ten supply about 12% of the sample.

Surgical brain or tumor specimens were cryofrozen in liquid nitrogen immediately after resection, and peripheral blood cells were collected concurrently. The receptor comes from a human donor with low-grade glioma or glioblastoma, undergoing nonglioma brain surgery, or in good health (not recorded which). This chain joins TRBV28 to TRBJ1-6; no D gene can be assigned with confidence. Sequenced input: glioma tissue, nonneoplastic brain tissue, or PBMCs (not recorded which). Here is the DNA: TGTGCCACCCGGGATGGCGCCTCTATTCAGTCACCCCTCCACTTT. Its product reads: CATRDGASIQSPLHF. With the portions outside the CDR3 filled from the reference TRBV28 and TRBJ1-6 genes, the complete variable region becomes DVKVTQSSRYLVKRTGEKVFLECVQDMDHENMFWYRQDPGLGLRLIYFSYDVKMKEKGDIPEGYSVSREKKERFSLILESASTNQTSMYLCATRDGASIQSPLHFGNGTRLTVT.